This TCR beta chain appears in the sequencing data of a study of shared clonotypes between healthy human individuals (dated by TCRdb to the early 2020s). The study in broad terms: A few men and a couple of women, aged 18 to 49 years, made up the cohort. For each donor, CD4 naive and CD4 memory were each given three plates, CD8 naive was given two plates, and CD8 memory was given one plate. Each donor's leukapheresis produced roughly between about 0.9 and 9.5 billion PBMCs. Libraries were prepared and TCR repertoires were sequenced by different laboratories using diverse techniques, in order to increase sequencing depth and limit assay-specific biases. To estimate repertoire size and how much clonotype sharing occurs between individuals, the study deeply sequenced the blood TCR repertoires of roughly 5 healthy adults.

CD8 naive samples were CD45RO-negative cells positively selected for CCR7, giving a CD45RA+CCR7+ population that excluded TemRA cells. The donors were healthy, HIV-negative adults with no recently reported acute infections or vaccinations. Only Caucasian adults living in Nashville, Tennessee, USA were represented among the donors. Blood was obtained by leukapheresis, after which PBMCs were separated by Ficoll-Histopaque density gradient centrifugation and cryopreserved in liquid nitrogen vapor phase. Purity and quantity of every magnetically sorted T cell population were checked by analytical flow cytometry. From each sorted fraction, genomic DNA was isolated and quantified by UV absorbance on a Nanodrop 2000c. The paper's findings and limits, for the study overall: Pairwise subsampling led to the expectation that sequencing depth would affect the degree of clonotype sharing among donors. Incomplete sequencing was indicated by rarefaction of sorted-subset datasets, despite the large sequencing depth. Sampling was limited to blood, and TCR repertoires in tissue likely differ from TCR repertoires in blood. Because the study included only a small number of donors, the genetic and exposure-history diversity represented was limited. When a handful of donors were compared, the shared fraction of clonotypes was around 5% for naive CD4, around 3.5% for naive CD8, about 2.5% for memory CD4, and 0.4% for memory CD8. Clonotypes shared by all four sorted-subset donors showed higher generation probabilities than non-shared clonotypes. Larger estimated clonotype richness was generally found for naive subsets than for memory subsets.

As to this clone: Its antigen is not yet known. Base qualities are not at hand, and no much larger clone is one base apart.

Using the deep immunoSEQ assay, TCR CDR3 regions were amplified from genomic DNA by multiplex PCR. Genomic DNA extracted from each cell subset was distributed evenly over all wells of several immunoSEQ 96-well plates, and each plate served as one replicate. For sorted subsets, around 0.2 ug genomic DNA, equal to about 30,000 T cell genomes, was loaded into each replicate PCR. The purified libraries were quantified using a Qubit 3.0 fluorometer, sized with a Bioanalyzer 2100, and then quantified again using the KAPA Library Quantification kit. Each immunoSEQ 96-well plate was sequenced on its own single-read 150-cycle Illumina NextSeq 550 flow cell. The authors processed their data as follows. The immunoSEQ output contained only junctional sequences without quality scores, so filtering could not match that applied to full-length reads. Sequences were annotated with PyIR, a Python wrapper for IgBLAST v1.9, using IMGT germline references to assign V/J genes and CDR3. Reads with weak V/J assignments (E-value above 1e-6), missing CDR3, stop codons, out-of-frame junctions, or ambiguous translated residues were removed. V3J clonotypes were defined as sequences sharing an identical inferred V gene, J gene, and CDR3 amino acid sequence. Percentage overlap between repertoires was calculated by dividing the number of shared unique clonotypes by the size of the smaller repertoire. RTK rarefaction, the Chao1 estimator, and Recon v2.1 estimates of unobserved clonotypes were used to assess repertoire richness. For all TCRbeta clonotypes obtained by the gDNA method from a few donors, generation probabilities were computed with OLGA. TCRdb carries this immuneACCESS record with in-frame sequences only. Its versions omit some clonotypes, under half of them owing to an unresolved V gene in the studies checked, with the rest unexplained. D and trimming were read from the DNA, whereas the V and J calls and clone size are those reported in that table. Present in this sample are 1.5 million to 2.5 million clones, roughly 95% of which were seen just once. The ten largest clones represent roughly 1% of the sample.

The sequence came from a man aged 18 to 29 in good health. Sequenced input: naive CD8+ T cells sorted from blood. Explained via the paper, the cell subset or site label denotes: CD45RA+CCR7+.

The DNA sequence follows: TGCGCCAGCAGCCGGGACTATCAAGAGACCCAGTACTTC. Its protein reads: CASSRDYQETQYF. The chain links TRBV4-3 with TRBJ2-5; TRBD2 agrees with 7 junctional bases. For this chain, trimming is 4 bases at the V end and 2 bases at the J end, and the number of junction bases without a gene match is 1. CDR1 LGHNA and CDR2 YSLEER are derived from the germline V gene. The CDR3 holds 13 amino acids from the cysteine to the phenylalanine. Only the CDR3 region is kept as DNA, spanning 39 bases read in frame from base 1.